Sequencing of this TCR beta chain was carried out in a study of shared clonotypes between healthy human individuals. Here immunoSEQ multiplex PCR was the method, and the copy in TCRdb shows in-frame clones only, minus some. The top ten clones hold around 0.37% of a sample with some 2.4 million clones, over 85% of them seen once. Study-level results: For naive CD4 cells, roughly 5.5% of clonotypes were shared across a handful of donors. The authors expected sequencing depth to affect clonotype sharing among donors.

Investigators divided CD4+ cells into CD45RA+ naive and CD45RA-negative memory subsets. Trimming took off 5 bases at V and 6 bases at J, with 17 bases between the two ends. CDR1 is SGHTA, CDR2 FQGNSA, per germline. This CDR3 is 14 amino acids long. On this clone itself: The target antigen is unknown.

Sequenced material: naive CD4+ T cells from PBMCs. Sample subset: CD45RA+ positively selected. The receptor was isolated from a man younger than 35 in good health. Some clones in this sample may be carry-over from other donors' samples. The V call is TRBV7-2, the J call TRBJ2-7; D uncertain. Here the CDR3 DNA reads TGTGCCAGCAGCCCCCGGGCATCAGTAGTCGAGCAGTACTTC. As protein: CASSPRASVVEQYF.